This entry concerns a single T cell receptor (beta chain). The antigen is not known. The sample originates from a study of cytomegalovirus exposure and HLA in healthy donors. The V and J ends lost 6 bases and 4 bases, in that order; junction bases with no gene match: 8. The CDR3 extends over 14 amino acids. Looked up from germline, CDR1 is MDHEN and CDR2 is SYDVKM. 60 Vbeta and 13 Jbeta primers were used in PCR. The method was immunoSEQ multiplex PCR; TCRdb's version includes in-frame clones alone and lacks a portion of them. The sample lists approximately 110,000 clones; under 85% were seen once. General study points: The CMV antigen specificity of a few CMV-associated chains was confirmed through in vitro analysis. CMV serostatus was the sole immune exposure data available.

The rearrangement links TRBV28 to TRBJ1-2; 7 bases align to TRBD1. The source of this sequence is a woman in her fifties or sixties in good health and CMV-seropositive. Source material: PBMCs. CDR3 protein: CASRQGGGIYGYTF. In nucleotides, the CDR3 is TGTGCCAGCAGGCAAGGGGGCGGGATCTATGGCTACACCTTC.